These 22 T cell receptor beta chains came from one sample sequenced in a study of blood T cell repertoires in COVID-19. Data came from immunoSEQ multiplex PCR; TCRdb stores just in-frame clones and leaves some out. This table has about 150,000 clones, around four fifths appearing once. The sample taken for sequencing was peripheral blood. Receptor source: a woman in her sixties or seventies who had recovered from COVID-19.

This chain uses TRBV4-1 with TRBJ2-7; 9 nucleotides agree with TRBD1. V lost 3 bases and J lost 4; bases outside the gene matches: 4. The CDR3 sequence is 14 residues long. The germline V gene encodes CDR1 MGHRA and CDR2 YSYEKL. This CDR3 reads CASSQGTGPYEQYF. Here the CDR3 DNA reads TGCGCCAGCAGCCAGGGGACAGGGCCGTACGAGCAGTACTTC.

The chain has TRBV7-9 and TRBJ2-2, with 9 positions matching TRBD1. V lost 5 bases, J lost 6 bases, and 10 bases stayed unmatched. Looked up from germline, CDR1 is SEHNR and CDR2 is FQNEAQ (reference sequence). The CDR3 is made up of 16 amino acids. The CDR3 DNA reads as TGTGCCAGCAGCACCCCGGGGACAGGGTGGGCCGGGGAGCTGTTTTTT. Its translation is CASSTPGTGWAGELFF.

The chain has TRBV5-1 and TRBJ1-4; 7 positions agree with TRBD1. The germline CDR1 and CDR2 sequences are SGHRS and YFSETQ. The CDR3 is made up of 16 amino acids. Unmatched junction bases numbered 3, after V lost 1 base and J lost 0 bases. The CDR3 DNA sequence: TGCGCCAGCAGCTTGTGGGGGACAGCAACTAATGAAAAACTGTTTTTT. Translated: CASSLWGTATNEKLFF.

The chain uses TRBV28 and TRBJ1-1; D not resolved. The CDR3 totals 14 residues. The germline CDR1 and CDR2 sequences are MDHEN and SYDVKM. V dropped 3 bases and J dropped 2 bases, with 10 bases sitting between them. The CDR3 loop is CASSLFAANTEAFF. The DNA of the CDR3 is TGTGCCAGCAGTTTGTTTGCGGCAAACACTGAAGCTTTCTTT.

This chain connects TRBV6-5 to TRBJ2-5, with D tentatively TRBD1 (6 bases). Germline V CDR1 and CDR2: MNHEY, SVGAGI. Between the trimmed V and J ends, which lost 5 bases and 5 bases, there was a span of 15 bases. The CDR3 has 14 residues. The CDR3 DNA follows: TGTGCCAGCAGTATACCAGGGGTCCTGGAGACCCAGTACTTC. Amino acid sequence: CASSIPGVLETQYF.

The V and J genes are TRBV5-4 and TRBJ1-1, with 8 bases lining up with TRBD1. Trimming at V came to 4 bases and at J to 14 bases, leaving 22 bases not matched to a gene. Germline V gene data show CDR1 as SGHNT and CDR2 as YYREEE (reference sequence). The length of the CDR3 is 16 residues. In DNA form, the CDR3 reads TGTGCCAGCAGCACGCGAAAAACCGGGACAGGTGTATTCGGGTTCTTT. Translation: CASSTRKTGTGVFGFF. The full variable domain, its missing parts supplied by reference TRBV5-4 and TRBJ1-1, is ETGVTQSPTHLIKTRGQQVTLRCSSQSGHNTVSWYQQALGQGPQFIFQYYREEENGRGNFPPRFSGLQFPNYSSELNVNALELDDSALYLCASSTRKTGTGVFGFFGQGTRLTVV.

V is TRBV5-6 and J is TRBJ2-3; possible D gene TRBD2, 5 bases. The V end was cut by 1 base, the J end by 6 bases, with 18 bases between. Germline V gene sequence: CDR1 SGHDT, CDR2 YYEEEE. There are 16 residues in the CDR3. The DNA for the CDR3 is TGTGCCAGCAGCTTGTTTGAGCGGACGCCCGCGGATACGCAGTATTTT. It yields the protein CASSLFERTPADTQYF.

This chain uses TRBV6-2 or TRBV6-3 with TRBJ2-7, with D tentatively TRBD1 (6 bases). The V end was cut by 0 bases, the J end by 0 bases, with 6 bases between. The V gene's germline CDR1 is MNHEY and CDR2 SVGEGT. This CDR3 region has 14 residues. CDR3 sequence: CASSYSDSSYEQYF. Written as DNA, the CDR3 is TGTGCCAGCAGTTACTCGGACAGCTCCTACGAGCAGTACTTC.

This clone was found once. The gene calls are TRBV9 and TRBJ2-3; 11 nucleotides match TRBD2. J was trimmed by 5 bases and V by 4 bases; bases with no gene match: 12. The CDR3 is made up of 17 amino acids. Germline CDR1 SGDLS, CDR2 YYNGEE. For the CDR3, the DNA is TGTGCCAGCAGCCCCCGTCTAAATCTAGCGGGGGGAGATACGCAGTATTTT. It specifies CASSPRLNLAGGDTQYF.

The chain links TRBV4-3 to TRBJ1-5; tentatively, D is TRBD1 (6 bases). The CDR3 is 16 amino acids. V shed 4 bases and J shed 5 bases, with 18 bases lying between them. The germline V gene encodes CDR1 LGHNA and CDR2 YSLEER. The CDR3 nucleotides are TGCGCCAGCAGCCGAACCCTGGGGGGGCGCGATCAGCCCCAGCATTTT. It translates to CASSRTLGGRDQPQHF.

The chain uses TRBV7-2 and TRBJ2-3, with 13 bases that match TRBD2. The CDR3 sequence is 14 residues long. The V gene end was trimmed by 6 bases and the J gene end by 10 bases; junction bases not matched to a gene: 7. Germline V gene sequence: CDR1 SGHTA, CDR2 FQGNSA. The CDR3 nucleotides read TGTGCCAGCAGGTCAAGGACTAGCGGGGGTGCGCAGTATTTT. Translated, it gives CASRSRTSGGAQYF. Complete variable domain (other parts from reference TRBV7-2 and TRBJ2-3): GAGVSQSPSNKVTEKGKDVELRCDPISGHTALYWYRQSLGQGLEFLIYFQGNSAPDKSGLPSDRFSAERTGGSVSTLTIQRTQQEDSAVYLCASRSRTSGGAQYFGPGTRLTVL.

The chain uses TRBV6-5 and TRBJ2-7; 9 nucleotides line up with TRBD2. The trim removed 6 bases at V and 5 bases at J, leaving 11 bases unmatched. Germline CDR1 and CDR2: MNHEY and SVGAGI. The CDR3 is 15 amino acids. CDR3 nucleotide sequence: TGTGCCAGCAGGGCCCGGACTAGCGTGGTCCACGAGCAGTACTTC. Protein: CASRARTSVVHEQYF.

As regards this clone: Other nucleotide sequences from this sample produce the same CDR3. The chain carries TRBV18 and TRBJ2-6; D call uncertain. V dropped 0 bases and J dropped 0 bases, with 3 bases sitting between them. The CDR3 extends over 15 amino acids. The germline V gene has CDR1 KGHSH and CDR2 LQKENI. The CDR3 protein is CASSPPSSGANVLTF. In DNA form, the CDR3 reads TGTGCCAGCTCACCACCGAGCTCTGGGGCCAACGTCCTGACTTTC.

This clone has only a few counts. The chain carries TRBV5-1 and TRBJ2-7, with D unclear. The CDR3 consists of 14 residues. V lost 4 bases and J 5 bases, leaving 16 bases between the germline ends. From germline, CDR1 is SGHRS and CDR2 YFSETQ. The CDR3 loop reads CASSPGAGVNEQYF. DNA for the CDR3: TGCGCCAGCAGCCCTGGAGCCGGCGTCAACGAGCAGTACTTC. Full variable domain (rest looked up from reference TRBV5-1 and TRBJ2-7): KAGVTQTPRYLIKTRGQQVTLSCSPISGHRSVSWYQQTPGQGLQFLFEYFSETQRNKGNFPGRFSGRQFSNSRSEMNVSTLELGDSALYLCASSPGAGVNEQYFGPGTRLTVT.

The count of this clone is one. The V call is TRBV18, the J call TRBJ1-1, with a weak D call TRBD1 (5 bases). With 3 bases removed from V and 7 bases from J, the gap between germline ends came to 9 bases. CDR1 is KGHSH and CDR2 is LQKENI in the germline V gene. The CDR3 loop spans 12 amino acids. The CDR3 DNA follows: TGTGCCAGCTCACCTCGACAGCTTGAAGCTTTCTTT. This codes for CASSPRQLEAFF.

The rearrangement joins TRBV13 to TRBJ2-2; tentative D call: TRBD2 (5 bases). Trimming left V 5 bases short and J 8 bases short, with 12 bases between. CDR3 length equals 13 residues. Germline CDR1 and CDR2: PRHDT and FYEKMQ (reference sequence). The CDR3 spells CASSPQWEGELFF. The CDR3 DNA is TGTGCCAGCAGCCCCCAGTGGGAGGGGGAGCTGTTTTTT.

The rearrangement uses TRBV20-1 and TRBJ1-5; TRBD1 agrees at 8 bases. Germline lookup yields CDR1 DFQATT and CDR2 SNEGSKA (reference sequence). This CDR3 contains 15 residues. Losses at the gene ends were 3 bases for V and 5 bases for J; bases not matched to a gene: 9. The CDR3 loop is CSASPGQASDQPQHF. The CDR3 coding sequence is TGCAGTGCTAGTCCGGGACAGGCCTCAGATCAGCCCCAGCATTTT.

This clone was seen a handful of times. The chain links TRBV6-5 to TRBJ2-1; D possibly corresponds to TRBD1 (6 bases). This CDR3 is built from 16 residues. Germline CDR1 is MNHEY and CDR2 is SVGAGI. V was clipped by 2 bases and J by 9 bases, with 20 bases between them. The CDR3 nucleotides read TGTGCCAGCAGTTACCCCCGACAGGTAAGGGTCATTGAGCAGTTCTTC. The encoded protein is CASSYPRQVRVIEQFF.

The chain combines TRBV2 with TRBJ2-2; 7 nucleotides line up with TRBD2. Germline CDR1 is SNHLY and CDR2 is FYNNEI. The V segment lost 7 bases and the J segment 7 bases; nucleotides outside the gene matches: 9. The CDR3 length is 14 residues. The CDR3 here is CASTFSGQFGELFF. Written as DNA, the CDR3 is TGTGCCAGCACCTTTAGCGGGCAGTTCGGGGAGCTGTTTTTT.

CDR3 nucleotide sequence: TGTGCCAGCAGTTCGCCTTCTAGCGGGGGGTCTGTCGAGCAGTACTTC. Its protein is CASSSPSSGGSVEQYF. The rearrangement links TRBV27 to TRBJ2-7; TRBD2 matches 11 bases. This CDR3 has 16 amino acids. V dropped 4 bases and J dropped 6; count of bases not matched to a gene: 11. CDR1 MNHEY and CDR2 SMNVEV come from the germline V gene (reference sequence).

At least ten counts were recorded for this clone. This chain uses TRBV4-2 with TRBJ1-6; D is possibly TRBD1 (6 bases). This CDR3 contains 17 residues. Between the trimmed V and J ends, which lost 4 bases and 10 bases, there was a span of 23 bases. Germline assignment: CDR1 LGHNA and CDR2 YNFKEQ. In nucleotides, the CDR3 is TGTGCCAGCAGCCTTGAGCCCCAGGGGCTAACCGAATCACCCCTCCACTTT. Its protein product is CASSLEPQGLTESPLHF.

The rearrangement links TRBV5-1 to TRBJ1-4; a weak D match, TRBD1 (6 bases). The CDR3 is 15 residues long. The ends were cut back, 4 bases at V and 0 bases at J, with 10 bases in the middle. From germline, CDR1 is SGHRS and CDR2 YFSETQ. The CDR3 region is CASSQGTTTNEKLFF. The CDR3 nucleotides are TGCGCCAGCAGCCAGGGGACAACAACTAATGAAAAACTGTTTTTT.